These T cell receptor beta chains were read from a single sample in a study of blood T cell repertoires in COVID-19. The repertoire was sequenced with immunoSEQ multiplex PCR; TCRdb's copy has only in-frame clones and lacks some. This sample has tens of thousands of clones; approximately 85% occur once, and the top ten carry approximately 15%. Sample: peripheral blood. Receptor source: a human donor in a cohort sampled during active COVID-19. Both conserved end residues are part of each CDR3. Each record gives: D gene, clone size, J gene, V gene, CDR3 protein, CDR3 DNA. A D gene is named only where the DNA matches it firmly. Size is omitted from some rows. Given values are once, few, many or a class for expanded clones.

>.|.|TRBJ2-3|TRBV10-3
CAISEESTDTQYF
TGTGCCATCAGTGAGGAGAGCACAGATACGCAGTATTTT
>TRBD1|.|TRBJ2-2|TRBV5-1
CASSLEGGAYTGELFF
TGCGCCAGCAGCTTGGAAGGGGGCGCTTACACCGGGGAGCTGTTTTTT
>.|once|TRBJ2-1|TRBV5-4
CASKAESALSGNEQFF
TGTGCCAGCAAAGCGGAGTCGGCACTGAGCGGGAATGAGCAGTTCTTC
>TRBD2|.|TRBJ2-1|TRBV11-3
CASSLMSSGTGSYNEQFF
TGTGCCAGCAGCTTAATGTCTAGCGGGACCGGCTCCTACAATGAGCAGTTCTTC
>.|.|TRBJ1-4|TRBV5-5
CASSLAGGDEKLFF
TGTGCCAGCAGCTTGGCCGGAGGGGATGAAAAACTGTTTTTT
>.|.|TRBJ2-4|TRBV24-1
CATLVSLFRAKNIQYF
TGTGCCACTCTAGTATCCCTCTTCCGGGCCAAAAACATTCAGTACTTC
>TRBD1|.|TRBJ1-2|TRBV14
CASSQTVGQGKKRNYGYTF
TGTGCCAGCAGCCAAACCGTGGGACAGGGAAAAAAACGTAACTATGGCTACACCTTC
>TRBD1|.|TRBJ1-2|TRBV6-5
CASSPTDRETYGYTF
TGTGCCAGCAGTCCAACTGACAGGGAAACTTATGGCTACACCTTC
>TRBD1|.|TRBJ1-2|TRBV6-4
CASRATGNYGYTF
TGTGCCAGCAGGGCGACAGGGAACTATGGCTACACCTTC
>TRBD2|.|TRBJ2-4|TRBV20-1
CSASAFTSGLAKNIQYF
TGCAGTGCTAGTGCCTTCACTAGCGGCTTAGCCAAAAACATTCAGTACTTC
>TRBD1|few|TRBJ2-7|TRBV7-2
CASSPVGTGYRRHEQYF
TGTGCCAGCAGCCCAGTGGGGACAGGGTATAGGAGACACGAGCAGTACTTC
>.|.|TRBJ2-3|TRBV9
CASSVAARPSTDTQYF
TGTGCCAGCAGCGTCGCGGCCCGCCCTAGCACAGATACGCAGTATTTT
>.|once|TRBJ1-6|TRBV6-5
CASCPQGGSPLHF
TGTGCCAGCTGTCCTCAGGGCGGTTCACCCCTCCACTTT
>TRBD1|few|TRBJ1-5|TRBV6-5
CASSPGQENQPQHF
TGTGCCAGCAGTCCGGGACAGGAAAATCAGCCCCAGCATTTT
>TRBD2|.|TRBJ2-5|TRBV11-2
CASSLFRGTSGQETQYF
TGTGCCAGCAGCTTATTTAGGGGGACTAGCGGTCAAGAGACCCAGTACTTC
>.|.|TRBJ2-1|TRBV7-2
CASSPDTQSYNEQFF
TGTGCCAGCAGCCCGGACACGCAATCCTACAATGAGCAGTTCTTC
>TRBD1|few|TRBJ2-7|TRBV10-1
CASSDPGQYEQYF
TGCGCCAGCAGTGACCCGGGACAGTACGAGCAGTACTTC
>.|.|TRBJ2-5|TRBV3-1/TRBV3-2
CASSQVGGNQETQYF
TGTGCCAGCAGCCAAGTCGGAGGGAACCAAGAGACCCAGTACTTC
>TRBD1|.|TRBJ1-6|TRBV2
CASGQGGYNSPLHF
TGTGCCAGTGGACAGGGGGGTTATAATTCACCCCTCCACTTT
>.|.|TRBJ2-2|TRBV9
CASIRDTNTGELFF
TGTGCCAGCATCCGGGACACTAACACCGGGGAGCTGTTTTTT
>.|.|TRBJ2-5|TRBV6-1
CASSEGLGWRETQYF
TGTGCCAGCAGTGAGGGCCTCGGGTGGAGGGAGACCCAGTACTTC
>TRBD2|once|TRBJ2-5|TRBV4-3
CASSPTILAGFQETQYF
TGCGCCAGCAGCCCAACAATACTAGCGGGGTTCCAAGAGACCCAGTACTTC
>.|.|TRBJ1-5|TRBV5-4
CASSLDVRSNQPQHF
TGTGCCAGCAGCTTGGACGTACGGTCCAATCAGCCCCAGCATTTT
>.|.|TRBJ2-7|TRBV27
CASSSRQVGGYEQYF
TGTGCCAGCAGTTCTCGACAGGTCGGGGGGTACGAGCAGTACTTC
>TRBD1|.|TRBJ1-2|TRBV27
CASSSDRGRILGYTF
TGTGCCAGCAGTTCCGACAGGGGGCGCATTCTCGGCTACACCTTC
>.|.|TRBJ1-1|TRBV18
CASSPGGENTEAFF
TGTGCCAGCTCACCGGGAGGGGAGAACACTGAAGCTTTCTTT
>TRBD1|.|TRBJ1-1|TRBV18
CASSQLDRGRDTEAFF
TGTGCCAGCTCACAACTTGACAGGGGGCGGGACACTGAAGCTTTCTTT